The rows below give T cell receptor beta chains drawn from one sample of a study of read filtering for tumor transcriptome and immune sequencing. TCRdb redid the calling of the reads with MiXCR, one entry per CDR3 protein. Among more than 45,000 distinct CDR3 sequences listed, roughly 20% were seen once. Sequencing was done on a sample of a population of CD138-negative cells sorted from bone marrow. The receptors originated from a donor at least 40 years old with multiple myeloma. CDR3s include the opening cysteine and the closing phenylalanine or tryptophan. A D gene is named only where the DNA matches it firmly. Clone size is stated in some rows and not others, as once, few, many or a class when expanded.

V: TRBV2; D: TRBD1; J: TRBJ1-5; size: NA; CDR3: CARSGGGNQPQHF; DNA: TGTGCCAGATCAGGGGGCGGCAATCAGCCCCAGCATTTT
V: TRBV20-1; D: TRBD1; J: TRBJ2-1; size: NA; CDR3: CSARDPGQGVGQFF; DNA: TGCAGTGCTAGAGATCCGGGACAGGGCGTAGGGCAGTTCTTC
V: TRBV9; D: NA; J: TRBJ2-2; size: many; CDR3: CASSVSYTGELFF; DNA: TGTGCCAGCAGCGTCAGTTACACCGGGGAGCTGTTTTTT
V: TRBV11-2; D: NA; J: TRBJ2-1; size: many; CDR3: CASSFGTPDEQFF; DNA: TGTGCCAGCAGCTTTGGTACCCCCGATGAGCAGTTCTTC
V: TRBV7-7; D: NA; J: TRBJ2-2; size: many; CDR3: CASSQPGGNTGELFF; DNA: TGTGCTAGCAGCCAGCCAGGCGGGAACACCGGGGAGCTGTTTTTT
V: TRBV27; D: TRBD2; J: TRBJ2-2; size: many; CDR3: CASSPLAGGGGYTGELFF; DNA: TGTGCCAGCAGTCCCCTGGCGGGGGGCGGAGGGTACACCGGGGAGCTGTTTTTT
V: TRBV5-5; D: NA; J: TRBJ2-5; size: many; CDR3: CASSLGQIQETQYF; DNA: TGTGCCAGCAGCTTGGGTCAGATTCAAGAGACCCAGTACTTC
V: TRBV19; D: TRBD1; J: TRBJ1-4; size: few; CDR3: CASRSSGTVNEKLFF; DNA: TGTGCCAGTAGATCATCCGGGACAGTGAATGAAAAACTGTTTTTT
V: TRBV6-2/TRBV6-3; D: NA; J: TRBJ1-1; size: many; CDR3: CASSYRVLLENTEAFF; DNA: TGTGCCAGCAGTTACAGGGTCCTGTTGGAGAACACTGAAGCTTTCTTT
V: TRBV29-1; D: NA; J: TRBJ2-3; size: few; CDR3: CSVEAFQGPDTQYF; DNA: TGCAGCGTTGAAGCTTTTCAGGGCCCAGATACGCAGTATTTT
V: TRBV18; D: NA; J: TRBJ2-5; size: few; CDR3: CASSGRDAGTQYF; DNA: TGTGCCAGCTCGGGCCGGGACGCGGGGACCCAGTACTTC
V: TRBV29-1; D: TRBD2; J: TRBJ2-2; size: NA; CDR3: CSVEDSSGKNTGELFF; DNA: TGCAGCGTTGAAGACTCTAGCGGGAAGAACACCGGGGAGCTGTTTTTT
V: TRBV12-2; D: NA; J: TRBJ1-2; size: few; CDR3: CASRLWDRGYGYTF; DNA: TGTGCAAGTCGCTTATGGGACAGAGGCTATGGCTACACCTTC
V: TRBV2; D: NA; J: TRBJ2-5; size: many; CDR3: CASSESEETQYF; DNA: TGTGCCAGCAGTGAAAGCGAGGAGACCCAGTACTTC
V: TRBV18; D: NA; J: TRBJ2-7; size: many; CDR3: CASSSNNYEQYF; DNA: TGTGCCAGCTCATCCAACAACTACGAGCAGTACTTC
V: TRBV7-2; D: NA; J: TRBJ2-3; size: few; CDR3: CASGRARTDTQYF; DNA: TGTGCCAGCGGCCGGGCCCGCACAGATACGCAGTATTTT
V: TRBV28; D: TRBD2; J: TRBJ2-5; size: many; CDR3: CASSSGGETQYF; DNA: TGTGCCAGCAGCTCGGGGGGAGAGACCCAGTACTTC
V: TRBV7-9; D: NA; J: TRBJ2-4; size: many; CDR3: CASILLEAKNTQYF; DNA: TGTGCCAGCATCCTCCTCGAAGCCAAAAACACTCAGTACTTC
V: TRBV7-2; D: NA; J: TRBJ2-3; size: many; CDR3: CASSLYRSTDTQYF; DNA: TGTGCCAGCAGCTTATACAGATCCACAGATACGCAGTATTTT
V: TRBV14; D: NA; J: TRBJ1-4; size: few; CDR3: CASSQDLDRDEELFF; DNA: TGTGCCAGCAGCCAAGATTTGGACCGCGACGAGGAACTGTTTTTT
V: TRBV24-1; D: NA; J: TRBJ2-1; size: NA; CDR3: CATSAERRDNEQFF; DNA: TGTGCCACCAGTGCGGAACGGAGAGATAATGAGCAGTTCTTC
V: TRBV28; D: NA; J: TRBJ2-1; size: NA; CDR3: CASSSGAELYNEQFF; DNA: TGTGCCAGCAGTTCAGGAGCGGAACTATACAATGAGCAGTTCTTC
V: TRBV11-2; D: TRBD1; J: TRBJ1-1; size: few; CDR3: CASNRDRGPTEAFF; DNA: TGTGCCAGCAATCGCGACAGGGGGCCCACTGAAGCTTTCTTT